These 20 T cell receptor beta chains were sequenced from one sample in a study of monozygotic twins with inflammatory bowel disease. No DNA is given; TCRdb re-called the 5' RACE reads and lists each CDR3 protein once. This repertoire includes around 47,000 distinct CDR3 sequences. The material sequenced was blood. All receptors derive from a human donor with ulcerative colitis or Crohn's disease, or a healthy co-twin of an affected twin (not recorded which).

The chain employs TRBV28 and TRBJ2-5. The CDR3 contains 12 residues. Germline-derived CDR1 and CDR2 are MDHEN and SYDVKM. The CDR3 reads CASSLNSETQYF. Full variable domain (remainder filled in from reference TRBV28 and TRBJ2-5): DVKVTQSSRYLVKRTGEKVFLECVQDMDHENMFWYRQDPGLGLRLIYFSYDVKMKEKGDIPEGYSVSREKKERFSLILESASTNQTSMYLCASSLNSETQYFGPGTRLLVL.

This sequence joins TRBV10-2 and TRBJ2-7; TCRdb gives TRBD1 as the D gene, but with no DNA this cannot be confirmed. Germline V gene lookup returns CDR1 WSHSY and CDR2 SAAADI. This CDR3 is 15 amino acids long. The CDR3 protein is CASSELPGETYEQYF.

The rearrangement uses TRBV19 and TRBJ1-1. The CDR3 covers 14 residues. Germline V gene lookup returns CDR1 LNHDA and CDR2 SQIVND (reference sequence). CDR3 amino acids: CASSFLLVNTEAFF.

The chain joins TRBV2 to TRBJ2-1; TCRdb designates TRBD1, a call that cannot be tested without DNA. The germline V gene has CDR1 SNHLY and CDR2 FYNNEI. The CDR3 sequence is 14 residues long. CDR3: CASSDPGGEDEQFF.

The chain uses TRBV6-2 or TRBV6-3 and TRBJ2-7; TCRdb indicates TRBD2, and absent DNA this call remains unverified. The CDR3 covers 15 residues. From germline, CDR1 is MNHEY and CDR2 SVGEGT. The CDR3 is CASSSTSGGTYEQYF.

Judged by frequency, this clonotype is medium-sized. The rearrangement links TRBV5-1 to TRBJ2-5; as DNA is missing, the TRBD1 call by TCRdb cannot be tested. The CDR3 covers 14 residues. Germline loops: CDR1 SGHRS, CDR2 YFSETQ. The CDR3 region is CASSPRARQETQYF.

The chain has TRBV29-1 and TRBJ2-7; with no DNA, the TCRdb D assignment of TRBD1 cannot be verified. The CDR3 totals 12 residues. CDR1 is SQVTM and CDR2 is ANQGSEA in the germline V gene. Here the CDR3 reads CSAVMTDYEQYF.

The rearrangement links TRBV18 to TRBJ2-2; as DNA is missing, the TRBD1 call by TCRdb cannot be tested. The CDR3 extends over 16 amino acids. The germline CDR1 and CDR2 sequences are KGHSH and LQKENI. This chain's CDR3 is CASSPSGTGITGELFF.

The chain employs TRBV12-3 or TRBV12-4 and TRBJ2-2; the D call of TRBD2 rests on TCRdb alone, since no DNA is present to check it. There are 15 residues in the CDR3. Here the CDR3 reads CASSSGTSGSGELFF.

V gene TRBV3-1 combines with J gene TRBJ2-7; TCRdb calls TRBD1, which cannot be checked without DNA. CDR1 is LGHDT and CDR2 is YNNKEL in the germline V gene (reference sequence). This CDR3 region has 15 residues. This chain's CDR3 is CASSQGRGGRYEQYF.

The gene calls are TRBV5-4 and TRBJ2-1. This CDR3 is 12 amino acids long. Germline lookup yields CDR1 SGHNT and CDR2 YYREEE (reference sequence). CDR3 sequence: CASSFDEYEQFF.

The chain recombines TRBV20-1 with TRBJ1-1. Germline lookup yields CDR1 DFQATT and CDR2 SNEGSKA (reference sequence). This CDR3 has 14 amino acids. The CDR3 region is CSARDYAGGTKAFF.

The rearrangement joins TRBV4-1 to TRBJ2-5; the D call of TRBD1 rests on TCRdb alone, since no DNA is present to check it. This CDR3 comprises 16 residues. Germline loops: CDR1 MGHRA, CDR2 YSYEKL. The CDR3: CASSQFDRVGQETQYF.

The chain joins TRBV19 to TRBJ2-1; TCRdb outputs TRBD2, but without DNA this stays unchecked. This CDR3 has 17 residues. CDR1 and CDR2 from the germline V gene are LNHDA and SQIVND (reference sequence). The CDR3 sequence is CASSTRGSLAGQYEQFF.

The J gene is TRBJ2-2, the V gene TRBV9; the TCRdb call, TRBD2, lacks DNA for checking. CDR1 SGDLS and CDR2 YYNGEE come from the germline V gene. There are 16 residues in the CDR3. This chain's CDR3 is CASSVESGTNTGELFF. Combining the CDR3 with reference TRBV9 and TRBJ2-2 gives the whole variable domain DSGVTQTPKHLITATGQRVTLRCSPRSGDLSVYWYQQSLDQGLQFLIQYYNGEERAKGNILERFSAQQFPDLHSELNLSSLELGDSALYFCASSVESGTNTGELFFGEGSRLTVL.

The chain couples TRBV27 to TRBJ2-5; TCRdb selects TRBD1, and the lack of DNA leaves this call unchecked. The CDR3 runs to 14 residues. CDR1 is MNHEY and CDR2 is SMNVEV in the germline V gene (reference sequence). The CDR3 loop reads CASSWTGPQETQYF.

The chain recombines TRBV25-1 with TRBJ2-1. Germline CDR1 is MGHDK and CDR2 is SYGVNS. The CDR3 runs to 14 residues. CDR3 sequence: CASSENRYYNEQFF. The entire variable domain, with the rest obtained from reference TRBV25-1 and TRBJ2-1, is as follows: EADIYQTPRYLVIGTGKKITLECSQTMGHDKMYWYQQDPGMELHLIHYSYGVNSTEKGDLSSESTVSRIRTEHFPLTLESARPSHTSQYLCASSENRYYNEQFFGPGTRLTVL.

The V gene is TRBV6-6, the J gene TRBJ1-1; as DNA is missing, the TRBD1 call by TCRdb cannot be tested. CDR1 and CDR2 (germline): MNHNY, SVGAGI (reference sequence). This CDR3 spans 14 amino acids. This CDR3 reads CASSRQGGNTEAFF.

This chain joins TRBV2 and TRBJ1-5; the D call of TRBD1 rests on TCRdb alone, since no DNA is present to check it. This CDR3 spans 13 amino acids. Germline V gene data show CDR1 as SNHLY and CDR2 as FYNNEI. CDR3: CASSGQGNQPQHF.

The genes are TRBV12-3 or TRBV12-4 and TRBJ1-1. CDR3 size: 12 residues. CDR3 loop: CASSLDKTEAFF.